One sample yielded the 7 T cell receptor beta chains listed below, sequenced in a study of control samples from healthy donors and cancer patients (dated by TCRdb to the early 2020s). The library came from the immunoSEQ multiplex PCR assay. The source is immuneACCESS, and TCRdb retained only in-frame sequences with V and J called. Part of the clones is not carried over; for the studies checked, unresolved V genes explain less than half of this, and the remainder is unexplained. The sample table contains more than 95,000 clones; only one count was recorded for roughly 93% of them. Of the sample, roughly 8% is held by the ten largest clones. Input material: blood. The origin of the receptors is a man aged 18-30 years in good health.

This clone was observed a handful of times. The chain carries TRBV2 and TRBJ1-6; TRBD1 aligns across 10 bases. The CDR3 extends over 18 amino acids. Per the germline V gene, CDR1 is SNHLY and CDR2 is FYNNEI. The trim removed 5 bases at V and 9 bases at J, leaving 16 bases unmatched. This CDR3 reads CASSLLHGIGTGVSPLHF. The CDR3 DNA is TGTGCCAGCAGTCTTCTACACGGTATCGGGACAGGGGTTTCACCCCTCCACTTT. Full variable domain (rest looked up from reference TRBV2 and TRBJ1-6): EPEVTQTPSHQVTQMGQEVILRCVPISNHLYFYWYRQILGQKVEFLVSFYNNEISEKSEIFDDQFSVERPDGSNFTLKIRSTKLEDSAMYFCASSLLHGIGTGVSPLHFGNGTRLTVT.

The chain has TRBV6-5 and TRBJ1-1; tentatively, D is TRBD1 (5 bases). The CDR3 consists of 14 residues. Germline assignment: CDR1 MNHEY and CDR2 SVGAGI. V was trimmed by 5 bases and J by 1 base, leaving 11 bases between them. CDR3 DNA sequence: TGTGCCAGCAGTCCGGGGCATAGGAACACTGAAGCTTTCTTT. It specifies CASSPGHRNTEAFF.

V usage is TRBV15 and J usage is TRBJ1-2; D is uncertain. This CDR3 contains 14 residues. The V end lost 0 bases, the J end lost 2 bases, and 7 bases lay between the germline ends. Germline V gene sequence: CDR1 LNHNV, CDR2 YYDKDF (reference sequence). DNA for the CDR3: TGTGCCACCAGCAGAGAGTCAGGCAACTATGGCTACACCTTC. Translated, it gives CATSRESGNYGYTF. Drawing the rest from reference TRBV15 and TRBJ1-2, the complete variable domain is DAMVIQNPRYQVTQFGKPVTLSCSQTLNHNVMYWYQQKSSQAPKLLFHYYDKDFNNEADTPDNFQSRRPNTSFCFLDIRSPGLGDTAMYLCATSRESGNYGYTFGSGTRLTVV.

The CDR3 loop reads CASSTTGGNSPLHF. The CDR3 DNA is TGTGCCAGTAGTACGACAGGGGGTAATTCACCCCTCCACTTT. This chain links TRBV19 with TRBJ1-6, with 9 positions matching TRBD1. The germline gives CDR1 LNHDA, CDR2 SQIVND (reference sequence). The trim removed 4 bases at V and 6 bases at J, leaving 1 base unmatched. The CDR3 length is 14 residues.

This chain links TRBV14 with TRBJ2-6; the match to TRBD2 covers 7 bases. CDR1 is SGHDN and CDR2 is FVKESK in the germline V gene. Unmatched junction bases numbered 11, after V lost 2 bases and J lost 4 bases. The CDR3 spans 18 residues. The CDR3 nucleotides are TGTGCCAGCAGCCAACGGGTGGCGGGAGCAGAGGGGGCCAACGTCCTGACTTTC. Its translation is CASSQRVAGAEGANVLTF.

This chain uses TRBV5-4 with TRBJ1-1; D perhaps matches TRBD1 (5 bases). The germline V gene has CDR1 SGHNT and CDR2 YYREEE (reference sequence). Trimming removed 0 bases from V and 1 base from J, with 13 bases in between. This CDR3 contains 16 residues. The CDR3 bases are TGTGCCAGCAGCTTGGATGTAGCAGGGCCGAACACTGAAGCTTTCTTT. Translating it yields CASSLDVAGPNTEAFF.

The rearrangement links TRBV11-2 to TRBJ2-5; 7 positions match TRBD1. This CDR3 has 19 amino acids. Germline CDR1 reads SGHAT; CDR2 reads FQNNGV. V lost 8 bases and J lost 3; bases outside the gene matches: 24. CDR3 sequence reads: CASLGPPTGTRDSKETQYF. In DNA, the CDR3 is TGTGCCAGCCTCGGGCCTCCAACTGGAACCCGGGACAGTAAAGAGACCCAGTACTTC.